The sequence of this TCR beta chain was determined in a study of CD8+ T cells in alopecia areata. The treatment denotes: oral pan-JAK inhibitor, 5-10 mg twice daily. Study conclusions and caveats: Scalp lesions, especially in alopecia totalis/universalis, had higher clonality than normal scalp. The study found tofacitinib significantly decreased scalp clonality and expanded CD8+ clones among the top 100. Sequences from scalp samples also cover resident alphabeta T cells of normal skin. It was observed that many expanded lesional clones persisted in scalp and blood during tofacitinib.

This clone was found a few times. Its antigen is unknown. Extraction and reverse transcription of RNA yielded cDNA as the sequencing template. Repertoires were generated with immunoSEQ multiplex PCR, while TCRdb's copy carries only in-frame clones and drops some. Of approximately 120,000 clones listed, around 63% were seen once; the top ten hold around 5.7%. Sequenced here: CD4+ T cells sorted from blood, sampled at week 4, from a patient treated with tofacitinib. The receptor was isolated from a human donor with alopecia areata.

CDR3 sequence reads: CAWSKDGFNQPQHF. CDR3 DNA: TGTGCCTGGAGTAAAGACGGGTTTAATCAGCCCCAGCATTTT. The rearrangement links TRBV30 to TRBJ1-5; no clear D. V gave up 2 bases and J gave up 4 bases, with 12 bases separating them. The CDR3 totals 14 residues. CDR1 GTSNPN and CDR2 SVGIG come from the germline V gene (reference sequence).